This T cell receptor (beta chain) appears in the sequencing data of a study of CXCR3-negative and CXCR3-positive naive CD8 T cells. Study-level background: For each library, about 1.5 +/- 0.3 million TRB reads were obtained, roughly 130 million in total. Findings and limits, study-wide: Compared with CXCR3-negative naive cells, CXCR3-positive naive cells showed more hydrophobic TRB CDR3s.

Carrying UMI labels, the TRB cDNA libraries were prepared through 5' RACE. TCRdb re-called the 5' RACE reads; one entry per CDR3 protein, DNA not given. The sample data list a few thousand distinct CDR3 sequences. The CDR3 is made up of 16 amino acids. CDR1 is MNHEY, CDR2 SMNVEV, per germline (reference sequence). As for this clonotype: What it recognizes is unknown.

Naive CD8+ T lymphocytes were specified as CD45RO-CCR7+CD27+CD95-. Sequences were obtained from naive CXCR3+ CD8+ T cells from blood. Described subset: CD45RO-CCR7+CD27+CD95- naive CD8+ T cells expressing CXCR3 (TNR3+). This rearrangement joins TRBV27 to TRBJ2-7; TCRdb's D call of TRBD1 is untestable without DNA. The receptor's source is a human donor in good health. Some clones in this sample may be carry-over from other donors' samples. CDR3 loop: CASSLQGQGAPYEQYF.